This T cell receptor (beta chain) originates from a study of blood T cell repertoires in COVID-19. Study at large: Spain, Italy and the United States supplied samples that represented acute and convalescent COVID-19. The cDNA or gDNA used as material had been derived from T cells, B-cell-depleted T cells, or PBMCs.

V lost 5 bases to trimming and J lost 4 bases; unmatched junction nucleotides: 6. This CDR3 is built from 15 residues. CDR1 and CDR2 (germline): SGHAT, FQDESV (reference sequence). This table comes from immunoSEQ multiplex PCR, and its TCRdb copy is limited to in-frame clones, with some not included. The data show a few hundred thousand clones, around 85% seen once. The study recruited people aged about 18 to 89 years across about two dozen US areas. Recovered status applied to Cohort 3 donors who had two consecutive negative PCRs. It also applied to those with clearance or with symptom resolution. The specimen was PBMCs or T cells enriched from blood (not recorded which). The chain couples TRBV11-1 to TRBJ2-1, with 9 bases that match TRBD1. The clonotype originates from a woman in her forties or fifties who had recovered from COVID-19. CDR3 DNA: TGTGCCAGCAGCCAAGACAGGGGGGTTTACAATGAGCAGTTCTTC. It is translated as CASSQDRGVYNEQFF. Variable domain in full (rest from reference TRBV11-1 and TRBJ2-1): EAEVAQSPRYKITEKSQAVAFWCDPISGHATLYWYRQILGQGPELLVQFQDESVVDDSQLPKDRFSAERLKGVDSTLKIQPAELGDSAMYLCASSQDRGVYNEQFFGPGTRLTVL.